The clone carrying this T cell receptor (beta chain) appeared once. The target antigen is unknown. V was clipped by 3 bases and J by 2 bases, with 19 bases between them. CDR3 size: 18 residues. Germline CDR1 is ENHRY and CDR2 is SYGVKD. The data derive from a study of OX40 agonist ivuxolimab in advanced cancers. Study at large: The drug used for patients, ivuxolimab, was an agonistic anti-OX40 (CD134) antibody. Patients undergoing dose escalation presented with hepatocellular carcinoma, melanoma, renal cell or head and neck cancer. One patient with hepatocellular carcinoma and two with cutaneous melanoma, three in all, had partial responses. Overall study findings and caveats: CD4+ and CD8+ T cells in blood underwent clonal expansion by week 6 at 0.1 to 3.0 mg/kg.

The data were produced by immunoSEQ multiplex PCR, yet TCRdb's version contains in-frame clones alone and is incomplete. The top ten hold more than 8.5% of the sample, which has tens of thousands of clones, roughly 90% seen once. This clonotype was sampled from an adult with an advanced solid tumor such as melanoma, head and neck, liver or kidney cancer. Sequenced here: CD4+ or CD8+ T cells sorted from blood, sampled in a trial of the OX40 agonist ivuxolimab. The V gene is TRBV10-3, the J gene TRBJ2-2, with a weak D call TRBD2 (5 bases). The CDR3 bases are TGTGCCATCAGTGAAGGTCATCGAGGGTGGATTAACACCGGGGAGCTGTTTTTT. Translating it yields CAISEGHRGWINTGELFF.